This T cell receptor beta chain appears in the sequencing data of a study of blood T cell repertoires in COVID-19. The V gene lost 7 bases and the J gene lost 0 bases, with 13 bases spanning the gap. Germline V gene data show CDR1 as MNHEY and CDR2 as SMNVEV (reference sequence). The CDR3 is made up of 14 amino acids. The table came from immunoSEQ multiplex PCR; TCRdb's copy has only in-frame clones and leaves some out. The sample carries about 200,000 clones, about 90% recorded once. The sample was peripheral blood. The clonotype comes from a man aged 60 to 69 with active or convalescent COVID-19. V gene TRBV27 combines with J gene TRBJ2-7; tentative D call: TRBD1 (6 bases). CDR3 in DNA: TGTGCCAGCATGAACAGGGCCCTCTCCTACGAGCAGTACTTC. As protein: CASMNRALSYEQYF.